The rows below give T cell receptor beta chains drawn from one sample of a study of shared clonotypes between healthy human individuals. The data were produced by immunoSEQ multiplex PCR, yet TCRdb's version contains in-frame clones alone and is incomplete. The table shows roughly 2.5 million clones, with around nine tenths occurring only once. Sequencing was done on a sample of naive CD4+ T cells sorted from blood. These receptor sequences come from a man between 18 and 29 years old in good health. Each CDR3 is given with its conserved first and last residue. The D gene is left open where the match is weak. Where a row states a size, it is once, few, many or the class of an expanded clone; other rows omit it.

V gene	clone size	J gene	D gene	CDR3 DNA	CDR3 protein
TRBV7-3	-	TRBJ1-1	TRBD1	TGTGCCAGCAGCCCCGGGACAGCGAACACTGAAGCTTTCTTT	CASSPGTANTEAFF
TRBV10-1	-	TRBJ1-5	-	TGCGCCAGCACCCCTAGGGTCACATGCAATCAGCCCCAGCATTTT	CASTPRVTCNQPQHF
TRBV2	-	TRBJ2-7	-	TGTGCCAGCTGGGGCGGATCGACCGAGCAGTACTTC	CASWGGSTEQYF
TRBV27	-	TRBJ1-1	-	TGTGCCAGCAGTCTCAGTATTGGACGAGAAGCTTTCTTT	CASSLSIGREAFF
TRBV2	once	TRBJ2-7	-	TGTGCCAGCAGCCTCATCAGGGCCTACGAGCAGTACTTC	CASSLIRAYEQYF
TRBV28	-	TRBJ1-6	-	TGTGCCAGCAGTTTATATAAGGGGGGTAATTCACCCCTCCACTTT	CASSLYKGGNSPLHF
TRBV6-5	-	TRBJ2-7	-	TGTGCCAGCAGGAAGGGGGGACAGCCCTACGAGCAGTACTTC	CASRKGGQPYEQYF
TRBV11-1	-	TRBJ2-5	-	TGTGCCAGCAGCTTAGTCCCTGCGACCCAGTACTTC	CASSLVPATQYF
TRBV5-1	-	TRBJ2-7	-	TGCGCCAGCAGCTTGGATCCAGATTCCTACGAGCAGTACTTC	CASSLDPDSYEQYF
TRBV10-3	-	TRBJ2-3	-	TGTGCCATCAGTGAGGCTTCCACAGATACGCAGTATTTT	CAISEASTDTQYF
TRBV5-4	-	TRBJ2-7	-	TGTGCCAGCAGCGCCAGTCCACGTAGCGGTGGCGAGCAGTACTTC	CASSASPRSGGEQYF
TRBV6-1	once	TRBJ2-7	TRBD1	TGTGCCAGCAGCGACAGGGGCCCCTCCTACGAGCAGTACTTC	CASSDRGPSYEQYF
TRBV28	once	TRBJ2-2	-	TGTGCCAGCAGTTCAACCGGGACCCACACCGGGGAGCTGTTTTTT	CASSSTGTHTGELFF
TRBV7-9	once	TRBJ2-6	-	TGTGCCAGCAGCATACCTGGGCCCTATGAGGGGCCTGGGGCCAACGTCCTGACTTTC	CASSIPGPYEGPGANVLTF
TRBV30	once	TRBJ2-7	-	TGTGCCTGGAAAGTTTACCCCTACGAGCAGTACTTC	CAWKVYPYEQYF
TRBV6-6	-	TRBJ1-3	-	TGTGCCAGCAGTCTTACAGGGTCACGAGGAAACACCATATATTTT	CASSLTGSRGNTIYF
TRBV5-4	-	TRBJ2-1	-	TGTGCCAGCAGCTTCGAAGCTAAGGGCTCCTACAATGAGCAGTTCTTC	CASSFEAKGSYNEQFF
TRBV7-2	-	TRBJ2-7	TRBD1	TGTGCCAGCAGCGCAACCGGGACAGGATATCCCTACGAGCAGTACTTC	CASSATGTGYPYEQYF
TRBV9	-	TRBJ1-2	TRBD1	TGTGCCAGCAGCGTAGATGGGACAGGGAGAGCTAACTATGGCTACACCTTC	CASSVDGTGRANYGYTF
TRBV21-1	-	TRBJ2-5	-	TGTGCCAGCAGCCCCACGGGCAGGGCAGAGACCCAGTACTTC	CASSPTGRAETQYF
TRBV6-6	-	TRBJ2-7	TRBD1	TGTGCCAGCACCTATTCCACAGGGGGCAGAAGTTACGAGCAGTACTTC	CASTYSTGGRSYEQYF
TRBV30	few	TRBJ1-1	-	TGTGCCTGGAGCCAAAAAGGGACATCCAGCAAGAACACTGAAGCTTTCTTT	CAWSQKGTSSKNTEAFF
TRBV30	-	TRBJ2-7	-	TGTGCCTGGAGTGTTGGGAACGGACCCTACGAGCAGTACTTC	CAWSVGNGPYEQYF
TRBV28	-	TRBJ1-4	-	TGTGCCAGCAGTTTTCGGCTAGAACAGGAGTTTAATGAAAAACTGTTTTTT	CASSFRLEQEFNEKLFF
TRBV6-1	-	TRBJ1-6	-	TGTGCCAGCAGTTCGGGCACGCCGAGGAATTCACCCCTCCACTTT	CASSSGTPRNSPLHF
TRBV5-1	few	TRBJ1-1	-	TGCGCCAGCAGCTTGCCCCGGCTCAACACTGAAGCTTTCTTT	CASSLPRLNTEAFF
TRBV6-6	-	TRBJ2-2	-	TGTGCCAGCAGTTCTAGGAACACCGGGGAGCTGTTTTTT	CASSSRNTGELFF
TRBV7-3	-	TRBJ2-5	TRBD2	TGTGCCAGCAGCCCCGGGAGTAGCGGGGGGTCGGAGACCCAGTACTTC	CASSPGSSGGSETQYF
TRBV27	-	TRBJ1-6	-	TGTGCCAGCAGGGGGGTAAATTCACCCCTCCACTTT	CASRGVNSPLHF
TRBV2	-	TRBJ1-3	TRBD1	TGTGCCAGCAGTGAGGACAGGACAGACAACACCATATATTTT	CASSEDRTDNTIYF
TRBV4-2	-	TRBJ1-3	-	TGTGCCAGCAGCCAAGACCGGGGCTCTGGAAACACCATATATTTT	CASSQDRGSGNTIYF
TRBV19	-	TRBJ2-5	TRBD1	TGTGCCAGTAGTATGGTGGGACAGGGCCAAGAGACCCAGTACTTC	CASSMVGQGQETQYF
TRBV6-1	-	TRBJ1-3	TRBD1	TGTGCCAGCAGGGACAGGGGACTCTCTGGAAACACCATATATTTT	CASRDRGLSGNTIYF
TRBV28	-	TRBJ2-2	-	TGTGCCAGCGGTTCTCCTTTAGGGGCCGGGGAGCTGTTTTTT	CASGSPLGAGELFF
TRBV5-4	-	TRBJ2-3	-	TGTGCCAGCAGCTCCGGGACCACAGATAGGAGGGCAGATACGCAGTATTTT	CASSSGTTDRRADTQYF
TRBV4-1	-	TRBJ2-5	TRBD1	TGCGCCAGCAGCCAGGGACAGGGGGCGCGAGGTGAGACCCAGTACTTC	CASSQGQGARGETQYF
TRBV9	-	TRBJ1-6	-	TGTGCCAGCAGCGTAGGGTCCCAGACCTATAATTCACCCCTCCACTTT	CASSVGSQTYNSPLHF
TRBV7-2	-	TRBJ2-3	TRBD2	TGTGCCAGCAGCTTCGGGGGGACTAGCGGGAGGACAACAGATACGCAGTATTTT	CASSFGGTSGRTTDTQYF
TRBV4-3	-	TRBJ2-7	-	TGCGCCAGCAGCCAAGATGGGGGCGGATACTACGAGCAGTACTTC	CASSQDGGGYYEQYF
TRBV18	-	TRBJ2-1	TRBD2	TGTGCCAGCTCATCGGGACTAGCGGGAGGGTATGAGCAGTTCTTC	CASSSGLAGGYEQFF
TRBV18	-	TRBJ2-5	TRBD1	TGTGCCAGCTCGCAGGGGACAGGGCTGGAGACCCAGTACTTC	CASSQGTGLETQYF
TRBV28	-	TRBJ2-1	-	TGTGCCAGCAGCATTAGCGCCCTCCCTCTCTACAATGAGCAGTTCTTC	CASSISALPLYNEQFF
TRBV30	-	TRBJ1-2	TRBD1	TGTGCCTTCGCCCCTCAGGGGGTCCTAACTTATACTTATGGCTACACCTTC	CAFAPQGVLTYTYGYTF
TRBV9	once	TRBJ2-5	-	TGTGCCAGCAGCGGACCAACGGGCGCTCAAGAGACCCAGTACTTC	CASSGPTGAQETQYF
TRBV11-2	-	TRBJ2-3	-	TGTGCCAGCAGCTTAGATCGTGGAGATACGCAGTATTTT	CASSLDRGDTQYF
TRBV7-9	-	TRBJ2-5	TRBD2	TGTGCCAGCAGCCCCACGGGGGGACTAGCGGGGATAAAACCAGAGACCCAGTACTTC	CASSPTGGLAGIKPETQYF
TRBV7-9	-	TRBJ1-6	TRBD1	TGTGCCAGCAGCGGACAGGGGAGCTCCTATAATTCACCCCTCCACTTT	CASSGQGSSYNSPLHF
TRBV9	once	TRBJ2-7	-	TGTGCCAGCAGCGCCGACAGGACGGGGGCGAGGTACGAGCAGTACTTC	CASSADRTGARYEQYF
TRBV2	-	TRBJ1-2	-	TGTGCCAGCAGGAGGGTTTGGGCAGCCGTTTTGGATGGCTACACCTTC	CASRRVWAAVLDGYTF
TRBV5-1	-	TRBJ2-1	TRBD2	TGCGCCAGCAGCCCTCCCCCGCTAGCGGGACTGAATGAGCAGTTCTTC	CASSPPPLAGLNEQFF
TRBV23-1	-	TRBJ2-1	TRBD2	TGCGCCAGCACCCCTACTAGCGTCTCCTACAATGAGCAGTTCTTC	CASTPTSVSYNEQFF
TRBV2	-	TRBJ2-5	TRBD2	TGTGCCAGCAGTGATAACCTAGCGGGGGAGACCCAGTACTTC	CASSDNLAGETQYF
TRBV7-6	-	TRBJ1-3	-	TGTGCCAGCAGCTTAGGGACGAGGGCGTCCGGAAACACCATATATTTT	CASSLGTRASGNTIYF
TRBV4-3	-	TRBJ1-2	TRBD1	TGCGCCAGCACCGGACAGGGGCGGGACTATGGCTACACCTTC	CASTGQGRDYGYTF
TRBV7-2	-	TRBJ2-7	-	TGTGCCAGCAGCTTAGAAGTAGGGACCTACGAGCAGTACTTC	CASSLEVGTYEQYF